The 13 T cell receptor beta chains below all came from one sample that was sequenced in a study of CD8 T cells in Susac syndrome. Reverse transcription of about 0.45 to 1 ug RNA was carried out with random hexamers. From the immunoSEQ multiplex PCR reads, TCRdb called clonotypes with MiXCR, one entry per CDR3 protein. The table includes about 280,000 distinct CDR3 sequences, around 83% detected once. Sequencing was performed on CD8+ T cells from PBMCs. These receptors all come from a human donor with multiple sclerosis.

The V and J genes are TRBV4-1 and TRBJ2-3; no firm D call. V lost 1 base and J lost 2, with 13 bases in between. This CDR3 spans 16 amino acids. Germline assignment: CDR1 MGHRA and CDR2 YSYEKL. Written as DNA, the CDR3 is TGCGCCAGCAGCCAAGTGCTCCGGGTTCCCACAGATACGCAGTATTTT. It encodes CASSQVLRVPTDTQYF.

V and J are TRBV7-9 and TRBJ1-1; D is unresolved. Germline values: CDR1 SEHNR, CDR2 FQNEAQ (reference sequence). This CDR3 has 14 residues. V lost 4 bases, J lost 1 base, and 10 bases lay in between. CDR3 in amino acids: CASSSASPNTEAFF. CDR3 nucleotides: TGTGCCAGCAGCTCAGCGAGTCCGAACACTGAAGCTTTCTTT.

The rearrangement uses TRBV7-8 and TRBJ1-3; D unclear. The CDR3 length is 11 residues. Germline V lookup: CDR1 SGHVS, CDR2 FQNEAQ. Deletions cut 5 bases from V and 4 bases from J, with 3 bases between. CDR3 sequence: CASSMGNTIYF. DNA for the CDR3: TGTGCCAGCAGCATGGGAAACACCATATATTTT. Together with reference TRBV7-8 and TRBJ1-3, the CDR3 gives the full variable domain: GAGVSQSPRYKVAKRGQDVALRCDPISGHVSLFWYQQALGQGPEFLTYFQNEAQLDKSGLPSDRFFAERPEGSVSTLKIQRTQQEDSAVYLCASSMGNTIYFGEGSWLTVV.

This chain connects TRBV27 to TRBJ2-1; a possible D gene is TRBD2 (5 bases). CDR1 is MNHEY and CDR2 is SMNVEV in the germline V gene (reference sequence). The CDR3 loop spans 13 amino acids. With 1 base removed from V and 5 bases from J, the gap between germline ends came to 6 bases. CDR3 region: CASSLFGNNEQFF. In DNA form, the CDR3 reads TGTGCCAGCAGTTTATTCGGGAACAATGAGCAGTTCTTC.

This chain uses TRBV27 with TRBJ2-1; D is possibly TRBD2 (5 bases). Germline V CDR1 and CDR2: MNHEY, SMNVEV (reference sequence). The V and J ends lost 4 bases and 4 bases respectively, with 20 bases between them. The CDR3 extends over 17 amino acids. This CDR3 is CASSSLNRASRYNEQFF. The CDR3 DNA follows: TGTGCCAGCAGTTCGCTCAATCGGGCTAGCAGGTACAATGAGCAGTTCTTC.

The CDR3 DNA reads TGCGCCAGCAGCTTGGCCGGGGGTAATGAAAAACTGTTTTTT. Translation gives CASSLAGGNEKLFF. The chain links TRBV5-1 to TRBJ1-4; D might be TRBD1 (5 bases). The CDR3 loop spans 14 amino acids. The germline V and J ends were trimmed by 0 bases and 4 bases, with 7 bases remaining between them. Germline values: CDR1 SGHRS, CDR2 YFSETQ. The full variable domain, its missing parts supplied by reference TRBV5-1 and TRBJ1-4, is KAGVTQTPRYLIKTRGQQVTLSCSPISGHRSVSWYQQTPGQGLQFLFEYFSETQRNKGNFPGRFSGRQFSNSRSEMNVSTLELGDSALYLCASSLAGGNEKLFFGSGTQLSVL.

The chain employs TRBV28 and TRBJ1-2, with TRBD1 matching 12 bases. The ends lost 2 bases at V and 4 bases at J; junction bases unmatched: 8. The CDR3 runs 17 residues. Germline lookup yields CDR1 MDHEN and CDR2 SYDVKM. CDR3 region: CASSLPTGTGGGYGYTF. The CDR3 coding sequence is TGTGCCAGCAGTTTACCCACCGGGACAGGGGGCGGCTATGGCTACACCTTC.

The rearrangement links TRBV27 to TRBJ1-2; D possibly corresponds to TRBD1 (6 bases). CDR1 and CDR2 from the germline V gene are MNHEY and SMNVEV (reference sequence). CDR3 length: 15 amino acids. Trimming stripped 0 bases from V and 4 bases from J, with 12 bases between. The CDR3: CASSLSTGRGYGYTF. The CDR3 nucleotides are TGTGCCAGCAGTTTATCGACAGGACGCGGCTATGGCTACACCTTC.

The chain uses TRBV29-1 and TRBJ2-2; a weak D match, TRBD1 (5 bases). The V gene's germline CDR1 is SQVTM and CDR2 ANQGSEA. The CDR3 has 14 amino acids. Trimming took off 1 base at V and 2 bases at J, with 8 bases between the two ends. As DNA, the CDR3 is TGCAGCGTTGAAGGGGGCTATAACACCGGGGAGCTGTTTTTT. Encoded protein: CSVEGGYNTGELFF.

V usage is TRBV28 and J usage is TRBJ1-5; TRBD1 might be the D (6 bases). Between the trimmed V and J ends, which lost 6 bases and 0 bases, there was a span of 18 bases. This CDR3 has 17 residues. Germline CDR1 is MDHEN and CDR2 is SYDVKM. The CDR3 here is CASRNTGSVYSNQPQHF. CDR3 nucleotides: TGTGCCAGCAGAAACACAGGGTCGGTATATAGCAATCAGCCCCAGCATTTT.

The CDR3 reads CASRAGGLVNEQFF. Written as DNA, the CDR3 is TGTGCCAGTAGAGCGGGAGGGCTCGTCAATGAGCAGTTCTTC. The gene calls are TRBV19 and TRBJ2-1, with TRBD2 matching 10 bases. With V trimmed by 6 bases and J by 6 bases, 5 bases remained unmatched. CDR1 is LNHDA and CDR2 is SQIVND in the germline V gene (reference sequence). The CDR3 has 14 amino acids.

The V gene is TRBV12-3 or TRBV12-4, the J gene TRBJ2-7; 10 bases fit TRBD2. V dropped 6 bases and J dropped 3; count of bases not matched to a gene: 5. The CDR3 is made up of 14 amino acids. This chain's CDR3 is CASRPSGSGYEQYF. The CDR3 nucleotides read TGTGCCAGCAGACCTAGCGGGAGTGGCTACGAGCAGTACTTC.

DNA for the CDR3: TGCAGTGCTAGAGTCGGGGCGGGAGGGTATAATTACAATGAGCAGTTCTTC. This codes for CSARVGAGGYNYNEQFF. The J gene is TRBJ2-1, the V gene TRBV20-1; 9 bases line up with TRBD2. The V gene end was trimmed by 1 base and the J gene end by 4 bases; junction bases not matched to a gene: 11. CDR1 and CDR2 from the germline V gene are DFQATT and SNEGSKA (reference sequence). This CDR3 has 17 residues.